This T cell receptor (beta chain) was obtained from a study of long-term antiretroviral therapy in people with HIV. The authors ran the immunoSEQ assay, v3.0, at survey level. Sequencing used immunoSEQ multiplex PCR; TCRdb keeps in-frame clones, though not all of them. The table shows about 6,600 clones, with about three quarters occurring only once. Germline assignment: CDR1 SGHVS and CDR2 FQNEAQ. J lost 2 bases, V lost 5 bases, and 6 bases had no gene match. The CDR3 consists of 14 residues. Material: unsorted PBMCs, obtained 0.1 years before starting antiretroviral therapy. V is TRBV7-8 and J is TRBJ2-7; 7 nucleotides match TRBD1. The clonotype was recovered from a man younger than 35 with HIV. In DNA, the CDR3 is TGTGCCAGCAGCCCTACAGGGGAAACCTACGAGCAGTACGTC. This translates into CASSPTGETYEQYV.